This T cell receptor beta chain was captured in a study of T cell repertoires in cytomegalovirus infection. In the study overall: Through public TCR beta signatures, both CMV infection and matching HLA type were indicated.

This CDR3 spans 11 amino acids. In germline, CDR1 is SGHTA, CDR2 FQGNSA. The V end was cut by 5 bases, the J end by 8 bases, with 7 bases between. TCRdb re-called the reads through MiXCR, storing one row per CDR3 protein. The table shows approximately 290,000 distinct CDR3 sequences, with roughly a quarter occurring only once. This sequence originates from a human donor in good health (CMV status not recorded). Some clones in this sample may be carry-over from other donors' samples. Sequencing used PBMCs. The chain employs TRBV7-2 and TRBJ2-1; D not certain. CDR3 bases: TGTGCCAGCAGCCGAATCGATGAGCAGTTCTTC. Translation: CASSRIDEQFF.